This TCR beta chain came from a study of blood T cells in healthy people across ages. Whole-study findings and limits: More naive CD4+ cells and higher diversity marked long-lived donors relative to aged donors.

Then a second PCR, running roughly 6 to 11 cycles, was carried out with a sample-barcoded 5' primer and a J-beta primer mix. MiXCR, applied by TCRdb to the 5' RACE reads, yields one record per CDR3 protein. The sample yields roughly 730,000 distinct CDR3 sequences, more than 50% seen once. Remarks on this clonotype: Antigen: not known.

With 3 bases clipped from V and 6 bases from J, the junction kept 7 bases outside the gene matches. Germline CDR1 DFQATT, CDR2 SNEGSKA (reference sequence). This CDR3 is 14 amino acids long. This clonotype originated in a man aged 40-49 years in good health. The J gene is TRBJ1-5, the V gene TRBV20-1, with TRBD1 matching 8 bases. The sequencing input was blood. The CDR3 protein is CSASVAGGFQPQHF. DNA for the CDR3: TGCAGTGCTAGTGTGGCAGGGGGCTTTCAGCCCCAGCATTTT.